A selection of T cell receptor beta chains follows, all from one sample in a study of T-cell reconstitution after alpha-beta-depleted transplantation in children. Using its own MiXCR run on the PCR reads, TCRdb lists one record per CDR3 protein. The data hold 450,000 to 600,000 distinct CDR3 sequences, with about 10% observed a single time. Material: PBMCs, obtained before TCRalphabeta/CD19-depleted stem cell transplant. These receptors were collected from a child aged 2-15 years with inherited bone marrow failure, due to receive a stem cell transplant. The CDR3 runs from the conserved cysteine through the conserved F or W. A D gene is named only where the DNA matches it firmly. Clone size is not always given. Where it is, it says once, few, many or a class for expanded clones.

TRBV20-1,TRBJ2-7,NA,few,TGCAGTGCGTCCGACGTGGGGGAGCAGTACTTC,CSASDVGEQYF
TRBV7-2,TRBJ2-7,NA,NA,TGTGCCAGCAGCGGAAAGGGACCGGGCTACGAGCAGTACTTC,CASSGKGPGYEQYF
TRBV5-1,TRBJ1-1,NA,many,TGCGCCAGCAGCTTGGGTGGGGGCAGCACTGAAGCTTTCTTT,CASSLGGGSTEAFF
TRBV5-5,TRBJ1-1,NA,many,TGTGCCAGCAGCCGGACAGTCAAGGGTCACACTGAAGCTTTCTTT,CASSRTVKGHTEAFF
TRBV6-2/TRBV6-3,TRBJ2-1,TRBD2,few,TGTGCCAGCAGTTACTCGGTACTAGCGGGAAGTTTCTACAATGAGCAGTTCTTC,CASSYSVLAGSFYNEQFF
TRBV12-3/TRBV12-4,TRBJ1-1,NA,many,TGTGCCAGCAGTTTAATGGGGGACTTTGAAGCTTTCTTT,CASSLMGDFEAFF
TRBV6-2/TRBV6-3,TRBJ2-1,NA,many,TGTGCCAGCAGTTACCAGAGGGCACTAGCTATTAGTGAGCAGTTCTTC,CASSYQRALAISEQFF
TRBV12-3/TRBV12-4,TRBJ2-3,TRBD1,NA,TGTGCCAGCAGTTTTGGTCGGGACAGGGCGTATTTT,CASSFGRDRAYF
TRBV20-1,TRBJ1-2,TRBD1,many,TGCAGTGCTATAATGGACAGGGAAGGATATGGCTACACCTTC,CSAIMDREGYGYTF
TRBV7-9,TRBJ2-7,TRBD2,NA,TGTGCCAGCAGCTTATCGTTTGGCGGGAGTCACGAGCAGTACTTC,CASSLSFGGSHEQYF
TRBV12-3/TRBV12-4,TRBJ1-2,NA,many,TGTGCCAGCAGCTCGGGACCGAGTCTTTCCGCCTATGGCTACACCTTC,CASSSGPSLSAYGYTF
TRBV7-2,TRBJ1-6,NA,many,TGTGCCAGCAGCTTGTACGGGACTCAAAGCGGGTCACCCCTCCACTTT,CASSLYGTQSGSPLHF
TRBV15,TRBJ2-5,NA,many,TGTGCCACCAGCAGTATCGGGGTGGGTCGAGAGACCCAGTACTTC,CATSSIGVGRETQYF
TRBV5-1,TRBJ2-1,NA,NA,TGCGCCAGCAGCTTGGACCCCCACATAACCTACAATGAGCAGTTCTTC,CASSLDPHITYNEQFF
TRBV7-9,TRBJ2-3,NA,many,TGTGCCAGCAGCTTAGGATGGCACACGCAGTATTTT,CASSLGWHTQYF
TRBV19,TRBJ2-6,TRBD1,NA,TGTGCCAGTAGTGGCGGACAGGGATACTCTGGGGCCAACGTCCTGACTTTC,CASSGGQGYSGANVLTF
TRBV12-3/TRBV12-4,TRBJ1-2,NA,few,TGTGCCAGCAGTTTAGGGTCTTGGTCCTATAACTATGGCTACACCTTC,CASSLGSWSYNYGYTF
TRBV4-2,TRBJ2-7,TRBD1,many,TGTGCCAGCAACGACGTACCAGGGGGCGAGCAGTACTTC,CASNDVPGGEQYF
TRBV30,TRBJ2-7,NA,many,TGTGCCTGGATGGGCGCGGGCTCCTACGAGCAGTACTTC,CAWMGAGSYEQYF
TRBV5-1,TRBJ1-1,TRBD1,once,TGCGCCAGCAGACACGGCCTCGGGGAGGGGGCGAAATATACTGAAGCTTTCTTT,CASRHGLGEGAKYTEAFF
TRBV27,TRBJ2-7,NA,many,TGTGCCAGCAGTTTAGCAGTGGAAGACGTCGGCTACGAGCAGTACTTC,CASSLAVEDVGYEQYF
TRBV5-6,TRBJ2-1,TRBD1,NA,TGTGCCAGCAGCCGAGGACAGGGTGGGGGTAGCGGTACCTACAATGAGCAGTTGTTC,CASSRGQGGGSGTYNEQLF
TRBV27,TRBJ2-3,TRBD2,many,TGTGCCAGCAGTTTATTCCTAGCGGCAGATACGCAGTATTTT,CASSLFLAADTQYF
TRBV7-9,TRBJ1-4,NA,once,TGTGCCAGCAGCTTAGCGCTCGAAGAAAAACTGTTTTTT,CASSLALEEKLFF
TRBV10-3,TRBJ1-4,NA,many,TGTGCCATCAGTGGAGGGAGTGGTGAAAAACTGTTTTTT,CAISGGSGEKLFF
TRBV6-5,TRBJ2-7,TRBD2,many,TGTGCCAGCAGTTACTCGGGAGCGGGGGCCTACGAGCAGTACTTC,CASSYSGAGAYEQYF
TRBV11-2,TRBJ2-5,NA,NA,TGTGCCAGCAGCTACCTCGGACAGAAAGAGACCCAGTACTTC,CASSYLGQKETQYF
TRBV23-1,TRBJ2-1,NA,few,TGCGCCAGCAGTCACCCGGGGGAAAGAGGGTTGGAAGATGAGCAGTTCTTC,CASSHPGERGLEDEQFF
TRBV27,TRBJ1-5,NA,many,TGTGCCAGCAGTTTAATAGGGAGCAATCAGCCCCAGCATTTT,CASSLIGSNQPQHF
TRBV6-6,TRBJ2-5,TRBD2,NA,TGTGCCAGCAGTTACAGCGGGAAAGACAACCAGTACTTC,CASSYSGKDNQYF
TRBV4-2,TRBJ2-3,NA,NA,TGTGCCAGCAGCCAAGATTCGGTCCTGACAGATACGCAGTATTTT,CASSQDSVLTDTQYF
TRBV4-3,TRBJ2-7,NA,many,TGCGCCAGCAGCCAAGATTTTCGGGGGCCAATCTACGAGCAGTACTTC,CASSQDFRGPIYEQYF
TRBV18,TRBJ1-1,NA,NA,TGTGCCAGCTCACCACCGTCACAGGGCAACACTGAAGCTTTCTTT,CASSPPSQGNTEAFF
TRBV4-2,TRBJ2-1,TRBD2,many,TGTGCCAGCAGCCAAGAGGGACTACCTTTCTTTGAGCAGTTCTTC,CASSQEGLPFFEQFF
TRBV6-1,TRBJ2-1,TRBD2,few,TGTGCCAGCAGAGCCCTCCCGGGACTAGCGGGGGATGAGCAGTTCTTC,CASRALPGLAGDEQFF
TRBV6-5,TRBJ2-5,NA,many,TGTGCCAGCAGTTCCTCGGGGGTCCCGGAGACCCAGTACTTC,CASSSSGVPETQYF
TRBV20-1,TRBJ2-5,NA,many,TGCAGTGCTAGATGGTTTCAAGAGACCCAGTACTTC,CSARWFQETQYF
TRBV20-1,TRBJ2-1,NA,many,TGCAGTGCTAGAGAAGTAGGCGGCTCCTACAATGAGCAGTTCTTC,CSAREVGGSYNEQFF
TRBV10-3,TRBJ1-2,TRBD1,few,TGTGCCATCAGCCCTCAGGGGGTGGATTATGGCTACACCTTC,CAISPQGVDYGYTF
TRBV28,TRBJ1-1,NA,many,TGTGCCAGCAGTTTAGCGGATAGGGGACGGATGGTCGAAGCTTTCTTT,CASSLADRGRMVEAFF
TRBV10-3,TRBJ2-7,TRBD1,many,TGTGCCATCAGTGAGACCCGGGACAGGGGTACCTACGAGCAGTACTTC,CAISETRDRGTYEQYF
TRBV7-2,TRBJ2-1,TRBD1,many,TGTGCCAGCAGCCCCGAGCGACAGGGGATTGAGCAGTTCTTC,CASSPERQGIEQFF
TRBV11-2,TRBJ2-1,NA,many,TGTGCCAGCAGCTTCTTTCCTGGGCGGCAAGAGCAGTTCTTC,CASSFFPGRQEQFF
TRBV4-1,TRBJ2-7,NA,many,TGCGCCAGCAGCCAAGGTACAGGGGGGGGCTACGAGCAGTACTTC,CASSQGTGGGYEQYF
TRBV25-1,TRBJ2-3,TRBD2,many,TGTGCCAGCGGTTCTAGCGGGTATAGAAGCACAGATACGCAGTATTTT,CASGSSGYRSTDTQYF
TRBV12-3/TRBV12-4,TRBJ2-7,TRBD2,many,TGTGCCAGCAGTCGTAGCGGGAACCTACGATTGCAGTACTTC,CASSRSGNLRLQYF
TRBV11-2,TRBJ1-3,NA,many,TGTGCCAGCAGCTTCATCGGGGGGCCGGGAAACACCATATATTTT,CASSFIGGPGNTIYF
TRBV6-1,TRBJ1-1,NA,many,TGTGCCAGCAGTGCTGGGATGAACACTGAAGCTTTCTTT,CASSAGMNTEAFF
TRBV27,TRBJ2-2,NA,NA,TGTGCCAGCAGGGGATCCACCGGGGAGCTGTTTTTT,CASRGSTGELFF
TRBV5-1,TRBJ2-1,NA,many,TGCGCCAGCAGCCCGGGGACCACTCGTGGGGAGCAGTTCTTC,CASSPGTTRGEQFF
TRBV5-1,TRBJ2-5,TRBD2,many,TGCGCCAGCAGCCCGACTAGCGGGAGTTTAGAGACCCAGTACTTC,CASSPTSGSLETQYF
TRBV4-3,TRBJ1-1,NA,many,TGCGCCAGCAGCCACGAACGTGGGGCTGGAGCTTTCTTT,CASSHERGAGAFF
TRBV24-1,TRBJ2-2,NA,few,TGTGCCACCAGTGACCCGGCAGGACCGAACACCGGGGAGCTGTTTTTT,CATSDPAGPNTGELFF
TRBV7-2,TRBJ2-1,NA,many,TGTGCCAGCAGCTTAGTTCAGTGGGCCCACAATGAGCAGTTCTTC,CASSLVQWAHNEQFF